The 7 T cell receptor beta chains listed next were all sequenced from one sample in a study of blood T cell repertoires in COVID-19 (dated by TCRdb to the early 2020s). Library creation used the immunoSEQ multiplex PCR assay. TCRdb re-hosts the immuneACCESS table, in-frame sequences only. Its copies lack some clones; in the studies checked, an unresolved V gene accounts for under half of them, and the cause for the rest is not known. This sample lists about 250,000 clones; 87% were detected once. The top ten clonotypes cover 6% to 7% of the sample. The sequenced material came from PBMCs or T cells enriched from blood (not recorded which). The origin of the receptors is a woman in her thirties with acute COVID-19.

The chain has TRBV11-3 and TRBJ2-4; D is perhaps TRBD1 (6 bases). The CDR3 covers 13 residues. Between the trimmed V and J ends, which lost 5 bases and 3 bases, there was a span of 8 bases. CDR1 SGHNT and CDR2 YENEEA come from the germline V gene. The DNA of the CDR3 is TGTGCCAGCAGCGGACAGAACAAAAACATTCAGTACTTC. Protein sequence: CASSGQNKNIQYF.

V is TRBV19 and J is TRBJ1-4, with D perhaps matching TRBD1 (6 bases). From germline, CDR1 is LNHDA and CDR2 SQIVND (reference sequence). Trimming took off 7 bases at V and 7 bases at J, with 16 bases between the two ends. The length of the CDR3 is 14 residues. The CDR3 spells CASNPTGRTEKLFF. The CDR3, as DNA: TGTGCCAGTAACCCCACAGGGCGTACTGAAAAACTGTTTTTT. The whole variable domain, filled in from reference TRBV19 and TRBJ1-4, reads DGGITQSPKYLFRKEGQNVTLSCEQNLNHDAMYWYRQDPGQGLRLIYYSQIVNDFQKGDIAEGYSVSREKKESFPLTVTSAQKNPTAFYLCASNPTGRTEKLFFGSGTQLSVL.

CDR3 nucleotides: TGTGCCAGCAGTTTATTTATGGAGACCCAGTACTTC. As protein: CASSLFMETQYF. The V gene is TRBV28, the J gene TRBJ2-5, with no clear D. Germline V gene sequence: CDR1 MDHEN, CDR2 SYDVKM. V was clipped by 1 base and J by 5 bases, with 5 bases between them. This CDR3 comprises 12 residues. Complete variable domain (other parts from reference TRBV28 and TRBJ2-5): DVKVTQSSRYLVKRTGEKVFLECVQDMDHENMFWYRQDPGLGLRLIYFSYDVKMKEKGDIPEGYSVSREKKERFSLILESASTNQTSMYLCASSLFMETQYFGPGTRLLVL.

The rearrangement joins TRBV14 to TRBJ2-4, with 7 bases that match TRBD1. V shed 4 bases and J 8 bases; nucleotides not matched to a gene: 8. CDR3 length: 14 residues. Germline V lookup: CDR1 SGHDN, CDR2 FVKESK. The CDR3 region is CASSPSTGTDIQYF. CDR3 DNA: TGTGCCAGCAGCCCGTCGACAGGGACAGACATTCAGTACTTC.

The chain couples TRBV5-1 to TRBJ1-2, with D possibly TRBD1 on 5 matching bases. CDR1 and CDR2 from the germline V gene are SGHRS and YFSETQ. V lost 2 bases and J 3 bases, leaving 14 bases between the germline ends. The CDR3 sequence is 15 residues long. CDR3 sequence: CASSFDGRADYGYTF. The CDR3 region has the DNA TGCGCCAGCAGCTTCGACGGCAGGGCGGACTATGGCTACACCTTC. Using reference TRBV5-1 and TRBJ1-2 for the parts outside the CDR3, the full variable domain is KAGVTQTPRYLIKTRGQQVTLSCSPISGHRSVSWYQQTPGQGLQFLFEYFSETQRNKGNFPGRFSGRQFSNSRSEMNVSTLELGDSALYLCASSFDGRADYGYTFGSGTRLTVV.

V is TRBV11-2 and J is TRBJ1-1; D ambiguous. The CDR3 covers 15 residues. CDR1 is SGHAT and CDR2 is FQNNGV in the germline V gene. The ends were cut back, 5 bases at V and 4 bases at J, with 17 bases in the middle. CDR3 amino acids: CASSAQTGGSTEAFF. In DNA form, the CDR3 reads TGTGCCAGCAGCGCCCAAACGGGCGGGAGCACTGAAGCTTTCTTT.

The chain combines TRBV3-1 (or the pseudogene TRBV3-2) with TRBJ1-5, with a tentative D call TRBD1 (6 bases). Trimming cost V 3 bases and J 10 bases, with 16 bases left between them. Looked up from germline, CDR1 is LGHDT and CDR2 is YNNKEL (reference sequence). CDR3 length equals 14 residues. CDR3 DNA: TGTGCCAGCAGCCAGACACAGGGAAGTAGACCCCAGCATTTT. Protein product: CASSQTQGSRPQHF.